Below are 27 T cell receptor beta chains sequenced from a single sample in a study of shared clonotypes between healthy human individuals. Only in-frame clones appear in the TCRdb table, and some are missing; sequencing was by immunoSEQ multiplex PCR. The table shows about 1 million clones, with approximately 72% occurring only once. The sequencing sample was made of memory CD4+ T cells sorted from blood. The subset: CD45RA-negative fraction. The receptors stem from a man between 18 and 29 years old in good health.

The gene calls are TRBV10-1 and TRBJ2-3; D ambiguous. Germline values: CDR1 WNHNN, CDR2 SYGVQD (reference sequence). Trimming took off 6 bases at V and 2 bases at J, with 9 bases between the two ends. CDR3 length: 13 amino acids. In nucleotides, the CDR3 is TGCGCCAGCAGCAGACAAGTCACAGATACGCAGTATTTT. Translation: CASSRQVTDTQYF.

In its sample, this clone was seen many times. The chain is built from TRBV19 and TRBJ1-2, with D uncertain. Trimming left V 5 bases short and J 5 bases short, with 15 bases between. Germline values: CDR1 LNHDA, CDR2 SQIVND (reference sequence). The CDR3 covers 14 residues. CDR3 bases: TGTGCCAGTAGTCCCTCGGGGAACTGGTATGGCTACACCTTC. Amino acid sequence: CASSPSGNWYGYTF.

The chain is built from TRBV4-1 and TRBJ1-5; maybe TRBD1 (6 bases). The CDR3 consists of 16 residues. Trimming pared 0 bases from V and 2 bases from J, leaving 11 bases between. CDR1 is MGHRA, CDR2 YSYEKL, per germline. CDR3 loop: CASSQDTGARNQPQHF. The CDR3 DNA follows: TGCGCCAGCAGCCAAGATACGGGGGCGCGCAATCAGCCCCAGCATTTT.

The rearrangement links TRBV6-1 to TRBJ2-5, with 8 nucleotides matching TRBD2. This CDR3 has 18 residues. V shed 2 bases and J 1 base; nucleotides not matched to a gene: 12. Germline V gives CDR1 MNHNS, CDR2 SASEGT. CDR3 in amino acids: CASSETFNSGASQETQYF. CDR3 DNA sequence: TGTGCCAGCAGTGAAACGTTCAATAGCGGGGCGAGCCAAGAGACCCAGTACTTC.

The genes are TRBV13 and TRBJ2-2, with 9 bases aligning to TRBD1. Germline CDR1 and CDR2: PRHDT and FYEKMQ (reference sequence). This CDR3 spans 14 amino acids. The V and J ends lost 5 bases and 7 bases, in that order; junction bases with no gene match: 5. The CDR3, as DNA: TGTGCCAGCAGCCCAGGGACAGGGCACGGGGAGCTGTTTTTT. The encoded protein is CASSPGTGHGELFF.

The rearrangement uses TRBV29-1 and TRBJ1-2, with 7 bases that match TRBD1. The germline CDR1 and CDR2 sequences are SQVTM and ANQGSEA. V gave up 1 base and J gave up 6 bases; unmatched junction bases: 11. The CDR3 is 15 residues long. The chain's CDR3 is CSVEGGRGFLDGYTF. CDR3 bases: TGCAGCGTTGAAGGGGGCAGGGGGTTTTTGGATGGCTACACCTTC.

This clone was observed a handful of times. The sample holds other DNA sequences that translate to the same CDR3. The chain joins TRBV2 to TRBJ1-5; the D is unclear. V lost 5 bases to trimming and J lost 0 bases, with 5 bases between them. The CDR3 totals 13 residues. Germline V gives CDR1 SNHLY, CDR2 FYNNEI. The CDR3 nucleotides read TGTGCCAGCAGTCCCGATAGCAATCAGCCCCAGCATTTT. As protein: CASSPDSNQPQHF.

This clone was observed a handful of times. J is TRBJ1-2 and V is TRBV25-1, with D possibly matching TRBD1 (5 bases). CDR1 and CDR2 from the germline V gene are MGHDK and SYGVNS. The CDR3 consists of 12 residues. The germline V and J ends were trimmed by 3 bases and 3 bases, with 5 bases remaining between them. The CDR3 reads CASSDRDYGYTF. DNA of the CDR3: TGTGCCAGCAGTGACAGGGACTATGGCTACACCTTC.

The chain carries TRBV19 and TRBJ1-1; D gene ambiguous. Between the trimmed V and J ends, which lost 2 bases and 6 bases, there was a span of 13 bases. The CDR3 totals 14 residues. Germline CDR1 and CDR2: LNHDA and SQIVND (reference sequence). CDR3 sequence: CASSISGVGAEAFF. The CDR3 coding sequence is TGTGCCAGTAGTATAAGCGGGGTTGGGGCTGAAGCTTTCTTT.

In its sample, this clone was seen a few times. DNA for the CDR3: TGTGCCAGCAGCCCCATCGGGACACGGGAGGGTCAGCCCCAGCATTTT. Translation: CASSPIGTREGQPQHF. This chain joins TRBV7-2 and TRBJ1-5; a possible D gene is TRBD1 (6 bases). CDR1 and CDR2 from the germline V gene are SGHTA and FQGNSA. Trimming took 5 bases from V and 6 from J, leaving 20 bases between them. CDR3 length: 16 residues.

This chain uses TRBV6-1 with TRBJ1-2; the D gene is possibly TRBD1 (6 bases). In germline, CDR1 is MNHNS, CDR2 SASEGT. This CDR3 spans 12 amino acids. The ends were cut back, 4 bases at V and 4 bases at J, with 7 bases in the middle. The CDR3 loop is CASSGDIYGYTF. Written as DNA, the CDR3 is TGTGCCAGCAGTGGGGACATCTATGGCTACACCTTC.

Worth noting for this clone: This may be a read error: a much more frequent sequence differs by one nucleotide. The chain is built from TRBV11-2 and TRBJ2-3; 12 bases are shared with TRBD2. V dropped 5 bases and J dropped 2; count of bases not matched to a gene: 5. Germline lookup yields CDR1 SGHAT and CDR2 FQNNGV. The CDR3 has 16 amino acids. CDR3 in DNA: TGTGCCAGCAGCCTGACTAGCGGGAGCCCCACAGATACGCAGTATTTT. This sequence encodes CASSLTSGSPTDTQYF.

The genes are TRBV9 and TRBJ1-3; D gene unclear. From germline, CDR1 is SGDLS and CDR2 YYNGEE. The length of the CDR3 is 15 residues. With 6 bases removed from V and 0 bases from J, the gap between germline ends came to 13 bases. The CDR3 DNA reads as TGTGCCAGCACTACGGACGGAGCCTCTGGAAACACCATATATTTT. Translated: CASTTDGASGNTIYF.

The chain is built from TRBV7-2 and TRBJ1-1, with a possible D match to TRBD1 (5 bases). The CDR3 spans 15 residues. V lost 5 bases, J lost 3 bases, and 16 bases lay in between. The germline V gene has CDR1 SGHTA and CDR2 FQGNSA. CDR3: CASSPPPGGYTEAFF. CDR3 nucleotides: TGTGCCAGCAGCCCCCCTCCGGGGGGGTACACTGAAGCTTTCTTT.

V and J are TRBV14 and TRBJ1-2; D remains ambiguous. CDR3 length: 14 residues. Germline values: CDR1 SGHDN, CDR2 FVKESK. Trimming removed 7 bases from V and 4 bases from J, with 16 bases in between. The CDR3 loop is CASNLGGRSYGYTF. As DNA, the CDR3 is TGTGCCAGCAACCTAGGCGGGAGATCCTATGGCTACACCTTC. Supplemented by reference TRBV14 and TRBJ1-2, the full variable domain reads EAGVTQFPSHSVIEKGQTVTLRCDPISGHDNLYWYRRVMGKEIKFLLHFVKESKQDESGMPNNRFLAERTGGTYSTLKVQPAELEDSGVYFCASNLGGRSYGYTFGSGTRLTVV.

In its sample, this clone was seen once. The chain links TRBV7-2 to TRBJ2-1; tentatively, D is TRBD1 or TRBD2 (5 bases each). V was pared by 1 base and J by 2 bases, with 12 bases between. Germline V gives CDR1 SGHTA, CDR2 FQGNSA. This CDR3 has 16 amino acids. CDR3 loop: CASSLVTGPPYNEQFF. CDR3 nucleotide sequence: TGTGCCAGCAGCTTAGTTACGGGGCCCCCCTACAATGAGCAGTTCTTC.

This rearrangement joins TRBV25-1 to TRBJ1-3; 7 bases align to TRBD1. V dropped 6 bases and J dropped 3; count of bases not matched to a gene: 8. Germline V gene data show CDR1 as MGHDK and CDR2 as SYGVNS. The CDR3 consists of 15 residues. The CDR3 loop reads CASRPTGFGGNTIYF. CDR3 DNA sequence: TGTGCCAGCAGACCGACAGGGTTTGGTGGAAACACCATATATTTT.

This sequence joins TRBV25-1 and TRBJ2-3, with 9 bases that match TRBD2. This CDR3 has 15 residues. After removal of 3 bases from V and 2 bases from J, the junction contained 3 bases not matched to a gene. Looked up from germline, CDR1 is MGHDK and CDR2 is SYGVNS. DNA of the CDR3: TGTGCCAGCAGTGAGACTAGCGGTTCCACAGATACGCAGTATTTT. This translates into CASSETSGSTDTQYF.

The chain recombines TRBV2 with TRBJ1-4; the match to TRBD1 covers 9 bases. Unmatched junction bases numbered 10, after V lost 3 bases and J lost 2 bases. Germline lookup yields CDR1 SNHLY and CDR2 FYNNEI. The CDR3 is 18 amino acids. The CDR3 spells CASSDPGQGRSTNEKLFF. In DNA, the CDR3 is TGTGCCAGCAGTGATCCCGGACAGGGGAGGTCCACTAATGAAAAACTGTTTTTT.

The CDR3 is CASSLGRFGGTGELFF. CDR3 nucleotides: TGTGCCAGCAGCTTAGGCAGGTTCGGAGGGACCGGGGAGCTGTTTTTT. The chain is built from TRBV13 and TRBJ2-2; tentatively, D is TRBD2 (6 bases). The CDR3 runs 16 residues. V was pared by 0 bases and J by 5 bases, with 13 bases between. The germline gives CDR1 PRHDT, CDR2 FYEKMQ (reference sequence).

The rearrangement uses TRBV19 and TRBJ2-5; TRBD2 matches 7 bases. Trimming cost V 7 bases and J 2 bases; bases outside gene matches: 4. Germline loops: CDR1 LNHDA, CDR2 SQIVND (reference sequence). The CDR3 is 13 residues long. The CDR3 sequence is CASNPGGQETQYF. The CDR3 DNA sequence: TGTGCCAGTAACCCGGGGGGACAAGAGACCCAGTACTTC.

The genes are TRBV16 and TRBJ2-2; the match to TRBD2 covers 7 bases. The V gene's germline CDR1 is KGHSY and CDR2 FQNENV. The V and J ends lost 0 bases and 4 bases, in that order; junction bases with no gene match: 5. The CDR3 covers 16 residues. CDR3: CASSQSGGRGTGELFF. The CDR3 nucleotides are TGTGCCAGCAGCCAATCGGGCGGGAGAGGCACCGGGGAGCTGTTTTTT.

This chain links TRBV19 with TRBJ2-2; 7 positions agree with TRBD2. Germline CDR1 reads LNHDA; CDR2 reads SQIVND (reference sequence). There are 18 residues in the CDR3. Germline trimming cut 5 bases from V and 1 base from J; bases unmatched to any gene: 13. The chain's CDR3 is CASSSPGWAGVNTGELFF. The DNA for the CDR3 is TGTGCCAGTAGTTCCCCCGGCTGGGCGGGGGTGAACACCGGGGAGCTGTTTTTT.

V and J are TRBV27 and TRBJ2-7; D ambiguous. This CDR3 is 14 amino acids long. Germline CDR1 MNHEY, CDR2 SMNVEV (reference sequence). V was trimmed by 2 bases and J by 4 bases, leaving 12 bases between them. The CDR3 spells CASSLIQGIYEQYF. CDR3 in DNA: TGTGCCAGCAGTTTAATACAAGGCATTTACGAGCAGTACTTC.

This clone was seen more than once but under ten times. The sample contains more than one DNA sequence encoding this CDR3. The chain is built from TRBV18 and TRBJ2-7; 10 bases match TRBD1. CDR1 is KGHSH and CDR2 is LQKENI in the germline V gene. V trimming: 6 bases; J trimming: 3 bases; junction bases outside the gene matches: 2. The CDR3 loop spans 13 amino acids. The CDR3 DNA is TGTGCCAGCTCTAGGACAGGGGGCTACGAGCAGTACTTC. Its translation: CASSRTGGYEQYF.

This clone has a count of ten or more. The chain carries TRBV2 and TRBJ1-1, with D unclear. From germline, CDR1 is SNHLY and CDR2 FYNNEI. V was clipped by 4 bases and J by 4 bases, with 10 bases between them. This CDR3 spans 13 amino acids. The CDR3 DNA is TGTGCCAGCAGTGCCGGGCTCGGCACTGAAGCTTTCTTT. It translates to CASSAGLGTEAFF. The entire variable domain, with the rest obtained from reference TRBV2 and TRBJ1-1, is as follows: EPEVTQTPSHQVTQMGQEVILRCVPISNHLYFYWYRQILGQKVEFLVSFYNNEISEKSEIFDDQFSVERPDGSNFTLKIRSTKLEDSAMYFCASSAGLGTEAFFGQGTRLTVV.

The V gene is TRBV7-9, the J gene TRBJ1-1; no definite D call. The CDR3 sequence is 12 residues long. The germline gives CDR1 SEHNR, CDR2 FQNEAQ (reference sequence). V was pared by 11 bases and J by 1 base, with 11 bases between. The CDR3 DNA reads TGTGCCGCGGGCCAGCAGAACACTGAAGCTTTCTTT. Translating it yields CAAGQQNTEAFF.